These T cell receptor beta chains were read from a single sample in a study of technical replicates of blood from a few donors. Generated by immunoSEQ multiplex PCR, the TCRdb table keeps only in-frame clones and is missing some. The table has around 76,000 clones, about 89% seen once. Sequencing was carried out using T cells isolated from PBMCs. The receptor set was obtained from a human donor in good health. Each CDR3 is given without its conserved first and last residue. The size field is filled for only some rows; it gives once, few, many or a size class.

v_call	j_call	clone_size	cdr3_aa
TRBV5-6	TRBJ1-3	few	ASSTDREGNTIY
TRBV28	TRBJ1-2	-	ASREQGGYGYT
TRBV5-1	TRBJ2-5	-	ASSPKSVQETQY
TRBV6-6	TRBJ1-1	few	ASSYSMQMNTEAF
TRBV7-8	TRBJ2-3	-	ASSSPEDFGDYTQY
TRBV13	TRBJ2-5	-	ASSSSGGAGETQY
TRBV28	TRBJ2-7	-	ASSPANKNEQY
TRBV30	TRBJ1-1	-	AWTGSRTEAF
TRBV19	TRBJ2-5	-	ASSIDRYQETQY
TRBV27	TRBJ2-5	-	ASSRLARQETQY